Presented here are 14 T cell receptor beta chains from one specimen sequenced in a study of CD8+ T cells in alopecia areata. Sequencing used cDNA as its template, made by extracting RNA and reverse transcribing it. Repertoires were generated with immunoSEQ multiplex PCR, while TCRdb's copy carries only in-frame clones and drops some. The sample consists of 20,000 or so clones, around 66% of them appearing once. Researchers took lesional scalp punch biopsies and peripheral blood from people who were alopecia areata patients. The material sequenced was skin, taken at week 0. The receptor set was obtained from a human donor with alopecia areata.

This chain joins TRBV2 and TRBJ2-1; 9 bases are a match to TRBD2. Germline V gene data show CDR1 as SNHLY and CDR2 as FYNNEI. V was clipped by 2 bases and J by 13 bases; unmatched bases: 3. The CDR3 runs 12 residues. The CDR3 sequence is CASSELAGVQFF. Here the CDR3 DNA reads TGTGCCAGCAGTGAATTAGCGGGGGTCCAGTTCTTC.

With respect to this clone: Distinct nucleotide sequences in the sample also encode this CDR3. J is TRBJ1-1 and V is TRBV4-2, with D maybe TRBD1 (5 bases). CDR1 is LGHNA, CDR2 YNFKEQ, per germline. This CDR3 is built from 14 residues. V was pared by 0 bases and J by 4 bases, with 9 bases between. The CDR3 region is CASSQDAGGTEAFF. For the CDR3, the DNA is TGTGCCAGCAGCCAAGATGCGGGGGGCACTGAAGCTTTCTTT.

This chain links TRBV6-1 with TRBJ1-5, with no clear D. The CDR3 covers 14 residues. Per the germline V gene, CDR1 is MNHNS and CDR2 is SASEGT. V was trimmed by 4 bases and J by 0 bases, leaving 7 bases between them. The CDR3: CASSVQDSNQPQHF. In nucleotides, the CDR3 is TGTGCCAGCAGTGTTCAAGATAGCAATCAGCCCCAGCATTTT.

V gene TRBV10-3 combines with J gene TRBJ2-3, with 8 bases lining up with TRBD1. In germline, CDR1 is ENHRY, CDR2 SYGVKD. V shed 6 bases, J shed 2 bases, and the junction held 1 base outside the gene matches. The CDR3 has 13 residues. CDR3: CAIRDRDTDTQYF. The DNA of the CDR3 is TGTGCCATCAGGGACAGGGACACAGATACGCAGTATTTT.

The chain recombines TRBV29-1 with TRBJ2-4; TRBD2 matches at 9 bases. The trim removed 6 bases at V and 4 bases at J, leaving 7 bases unmatched. Germline loops: CDR1 SQVTM, CDR2 ANQGSEA. This CDR3 spans 14 amino acids. As DNA, the CDR3 is TGCAGCGTCGTAGCGGGGGCTTTGAAAAACATTCAGTACTTC. Its protein is CSVVAGALKNIQYF.

This chain connects TRBV7-2 to TRBJ2-3, with 14 bases matching TRBD2. Looked up from germline, CDR1 is SGHTA and CDR2 is FQGNSA. Trimming took 5 bases from V and 4 from J; bases not matched to a gene: 5. The CDR3 consists of 16 residues. The chain's CDR3 is CASSARLAGGSDTQYF. As DNA, the CDR3 is TGTGCCAGCAGCGCACGACTAGCGGGGGGGTCAGATACGCAGTATTTT.

Only a few counts were recorded for this clone. CDR3 in amino acids: CASRRTNEKLFF. The CDR3 DNA is TGTGCCAGCAGGAGAACTAATGAAAAACTGTTTTTT. The chain joins TRBV6-6 to TRBJ1-4; the D is unclear. The CDR3 covers 12 residues. The V end lost 6 bases, the J end lost 1 base, and 3 bases lay between the germline ends. The germline V gene has CDR1 MNHNY and CDR2 SVGAGI (reference sequence).

The chain employs TRBV11-3 and TRBJ2-1, with 7 bases lining up with TRBD2. Germline V gives CDR1 SGHNT, CDR2 YENEEA. With V trimmed by 4 bases and J by 4 bases, 16 bases remained unmatched. The CDR3 sequence is 18 residues long. CDR3 in amino acids: CASSSGTGPGGIYNEQFF. CDR3 coding DNA: TGTGCCAGCAGCTCAGGGACCGGTCCGGGGGGTATTTACAATGAGCAGTTCTTC.

This clone showed up just once. This chain uses TRBV5-1 with TRBJ2-7; 9 bases line up with TRBD1. Germline assignment: CDR1 SGHRS and CDR2 YFSETQ. J was trimmed by 6 bases and V by 3 bases; bases with no gene match: 10. The CDR3 consists of 15 residues. The CDR3 DNA reads TGCGCCAGCAGCTCGGACGGGGACAGGGCGAGCGAGCAGTACTTC. Protein product: CASSSDGDRASEQYF.

The CDR3 DNA reads TGTGCCAGCAGCTCCGGACAGGGGGCGGTCTACACCTTC. This gives the protein CASSSGQGAVYTF. The chain combines TRBV7-2 with TRBJ1-2; 11 bases line up with TRBD1. Germline V gene lookup returns CDR1 SGHTA and CDR2 FQGNSA. The CDR3 extends over 13 amino acids. The V gene end was trimmed by 4 bases and the J gene end by 10 bases; junction bases not matched to a gene: 5. Full variable domain (missing parts from reference TRBV7-2 and TRBJ1-2): GAGVSQSPSNKVTEKGKDVELRCDPISGHTALYWYRQSLGQGLEFLIYFQGNSAPDKSGLPSDRFSAERTGGSVSTLTIQRTQQEDSAVYLCASSSGQGAVYTFGSGTRLTVV.

This chain uses TRBV11-2 with TRBJ2-7, with TRBD2 as a possible D gene (5 bases). CDR1 and CDR2 (germline): SGHAT, FQNNGV. The CDR3 runs to 15 residues. V was clipped by 6 bases and J by 5 bases, with 20 bases between them. The CDR3 DNA sequence: TGTGCCAGCAGTCAACCACTGAATCGAGGGAACGAGCAGTACTTC. It yields the protein CASSQPLNRGNEQYF.

The chain uses TRBV4-1 and TRBJ1-3; D possibly corresponds to TRBD1 (6 bases). The CDR3 is made up of 16 amino acids. Looked up from germline, CDR1 is MGHRA and CDR2 is YSYEKL. Trimming removed 0 bases from V and 8 bases from J, with 17 bases in between. The CDR3 DNA follows: TGCGCCAGCAGCCAAGAAAGCCAAATCAGGGGAGACACCATATATTTT. Protein product: CASSQESQIRGDTIYF.

The CDR3 loop is CASSQIPGGWAEAFF. The CDR3 DNA is TGTGCCAGCAGCCAAATTCCAGGGGGATGGGCTGAAGCTTTCTTT. V usage is TRBV6-5 and J usage is TRBJ1-1; 7 bases fit TRBD1. The V and J ends lost 6 bases and 6 bases, in that order; junction bases with no gene match: 13. CDR1 and CDR2 (germline): MNHEY, SVGAGI. This CDR3 region has 15 residues.

The rearrangement uses TRBV6-1 and TRBJ2-7, with 7 bases that match TRBD1. This CDR3 contains 15 residues. Trimming cost V 6 bases and J 2 bases; bases outside gene matches: 10. Germline V gene sequence: CDR1 MNHNS, CDR2 SASEGT. CDR3 sequence: CASSARTGSPYEQYF. Written as DNA, the CDR3 is TGTGCCAGCAGCGCCCGGACAGGTTCACCCTACGAGCAGTACTTC.